This TCR beta chain emerged from a study of cytomegalovirus exposure and HLA in healthy donors. Study-level background: HLA-typed donors were the source of approximately 88 million unique TCRs, which an early data release held. Across 300 to 400 genotyped donors, 81% landed in the Caucasian-associated ancestry cluster.

Broader study findings: Later analysis revealed greater clonal expansion in HLA-associated TCR beta chains than in equally common others.

Trimming stripped 1 base from V and 4 bases from J, with 8 bases between. Germline CDR1 is SGHTA and CDR2 is FQGTGA. The CDR3 has 14 residues. About this clone: Its antigen remains unidentified.

The PCR used 60 Vbeta and 13 Jbeta primers. Sequenced by immunoSEQ multiplex PCR; TCRdb stores in-frame clones only, minus some. The sample has roughly 130,000 clones; about 85% are singletons. This sequence joins TRBV7-3 and TRBJ1-3; no reliable D call. Sequences were obtained from PBMCs. This clonotype was sampled from a boy between 10 and 17 years old in good health and CMV-seronegative. CDR3 coding DNA: TGTGCCAGCAGCTTAAACAGCTTAGGAAACACCATATATTTT. Protein sequence: CASSLNSLGNTIYF.